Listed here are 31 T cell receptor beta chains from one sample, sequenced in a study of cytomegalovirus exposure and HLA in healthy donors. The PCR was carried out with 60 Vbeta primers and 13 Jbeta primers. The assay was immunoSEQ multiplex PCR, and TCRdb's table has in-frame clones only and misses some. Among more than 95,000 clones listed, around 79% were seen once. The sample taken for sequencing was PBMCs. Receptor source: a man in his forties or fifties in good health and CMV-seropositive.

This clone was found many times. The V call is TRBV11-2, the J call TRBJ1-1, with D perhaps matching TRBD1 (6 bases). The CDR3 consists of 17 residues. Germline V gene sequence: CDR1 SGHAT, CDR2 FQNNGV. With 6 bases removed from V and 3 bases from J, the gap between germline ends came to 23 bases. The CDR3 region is CASRPGRGARGDTEAFF. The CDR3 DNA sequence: TGTGCCAGCAGGCCAGGACGGGGGGCTAGGGGAGACACTGAAGCTTTCTTT.

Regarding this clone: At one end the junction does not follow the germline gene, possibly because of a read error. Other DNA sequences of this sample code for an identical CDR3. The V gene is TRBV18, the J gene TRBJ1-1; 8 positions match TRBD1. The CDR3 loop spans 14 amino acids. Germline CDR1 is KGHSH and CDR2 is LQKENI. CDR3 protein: CASSLQGGNTEAFF. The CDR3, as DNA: TGTGCCAGCTCACTACAGGGGGGAAATACTGAAGCCTTCTTT.

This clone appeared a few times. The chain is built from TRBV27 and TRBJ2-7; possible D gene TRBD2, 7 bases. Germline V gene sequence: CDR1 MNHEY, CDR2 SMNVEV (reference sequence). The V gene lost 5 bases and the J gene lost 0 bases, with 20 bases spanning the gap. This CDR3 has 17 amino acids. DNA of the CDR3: TGTGCCAGCAGTCCCATTCTCGGGGGGCGGACCTCCTACGAGCAGTACTTC. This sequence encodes CASSPILGGRTSYEQYF.

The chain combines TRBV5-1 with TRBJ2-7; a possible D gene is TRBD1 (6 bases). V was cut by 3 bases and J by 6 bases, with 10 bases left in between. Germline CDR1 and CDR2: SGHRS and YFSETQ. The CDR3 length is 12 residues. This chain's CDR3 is CASSSQGGEQYF. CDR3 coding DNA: TGCGCCAGCAGCTCACAGGGTGGCGAGCAGTACTTC.

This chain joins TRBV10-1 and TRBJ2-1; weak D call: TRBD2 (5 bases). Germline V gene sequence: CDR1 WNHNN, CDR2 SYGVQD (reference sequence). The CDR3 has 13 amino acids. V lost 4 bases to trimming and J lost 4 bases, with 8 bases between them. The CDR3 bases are TGCGCCAGCAGTGCGGACTCTTACAATGAGCAGTTCTTC. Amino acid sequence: CASSADSYNEQFF.

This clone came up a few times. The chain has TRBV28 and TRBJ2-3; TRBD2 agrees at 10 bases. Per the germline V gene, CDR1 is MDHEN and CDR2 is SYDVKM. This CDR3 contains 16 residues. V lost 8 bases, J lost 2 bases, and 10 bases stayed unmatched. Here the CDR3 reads CASADRTSGNTDTQYF. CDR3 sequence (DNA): TGTGCCAGCGCCGACAGGACTAGCGGAAACACAGATACGCAGTATTTT.

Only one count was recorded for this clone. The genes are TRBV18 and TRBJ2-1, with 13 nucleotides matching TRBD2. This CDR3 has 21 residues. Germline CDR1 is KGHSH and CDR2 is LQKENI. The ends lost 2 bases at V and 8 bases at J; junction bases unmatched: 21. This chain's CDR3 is CASSPYSTSGRALPVTDEQFF. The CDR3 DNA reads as TGTGCCAGCTCACCATACTCAACTAGCGGGAGGGCCTTGCCGGTTACCGATGAGCAGTTCTTC.

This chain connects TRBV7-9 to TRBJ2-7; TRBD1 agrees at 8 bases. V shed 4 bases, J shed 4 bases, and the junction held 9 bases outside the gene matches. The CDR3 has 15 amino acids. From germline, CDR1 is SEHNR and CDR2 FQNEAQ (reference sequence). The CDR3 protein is CASSSQGQANYEQYF. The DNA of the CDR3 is TGTGCCAGCAGCTCGCAGGGACAGGCGAATTACGAGCAGTACTTC.

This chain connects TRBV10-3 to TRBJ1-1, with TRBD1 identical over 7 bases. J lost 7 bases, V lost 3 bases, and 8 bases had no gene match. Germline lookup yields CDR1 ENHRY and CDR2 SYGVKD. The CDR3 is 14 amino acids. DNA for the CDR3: TGTGCCATCAGTGATGGGACAGAAAAGGATGAAGCTTTCTTT. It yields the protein CAISDGTEKDEAFF.

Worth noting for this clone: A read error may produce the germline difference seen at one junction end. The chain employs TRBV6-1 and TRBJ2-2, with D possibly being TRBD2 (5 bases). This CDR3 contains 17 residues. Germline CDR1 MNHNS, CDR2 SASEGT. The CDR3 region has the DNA TGTGCCAGCAGTGTAGGACTCTTCATCTTGGAACACCGGGGAGCTGTTTTT. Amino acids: CASSVGLFILEHRGAVF.

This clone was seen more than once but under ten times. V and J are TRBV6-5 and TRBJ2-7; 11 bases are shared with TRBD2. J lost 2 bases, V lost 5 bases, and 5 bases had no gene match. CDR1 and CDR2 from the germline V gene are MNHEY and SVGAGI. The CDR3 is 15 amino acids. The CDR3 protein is CASSSLAGGAYEQYF. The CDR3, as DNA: TGTGCCAGCAGTAGCCTAGCGGGAGGCGCCTACGAGCAGTACTTC.

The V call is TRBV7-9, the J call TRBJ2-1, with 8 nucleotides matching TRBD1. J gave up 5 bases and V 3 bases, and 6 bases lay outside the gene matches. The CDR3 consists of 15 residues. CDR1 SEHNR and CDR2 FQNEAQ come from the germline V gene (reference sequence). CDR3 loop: CASSFQGAGNNEQFF. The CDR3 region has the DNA TGTGCCAGCAGCTTCCAGGGGGCAGGAAACAATGAGCAGTTCTTC.

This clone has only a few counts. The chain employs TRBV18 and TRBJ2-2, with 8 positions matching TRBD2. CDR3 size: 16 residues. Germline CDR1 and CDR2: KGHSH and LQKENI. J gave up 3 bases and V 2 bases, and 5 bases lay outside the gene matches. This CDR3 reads CASSPMAGGDTGELFF. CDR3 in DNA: TGTGCCAGCTCACCAATGGCGGGGGGAGACACCGGGGAGCTGTTTTTT. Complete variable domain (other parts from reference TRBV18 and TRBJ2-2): NAGVMQNPRHLVRRRGQEARLRCSPMKGHSHVYWYRQLPEEGLKFMVYLQKENIIDESGMPKERFSAEFPKEGPSILRIQQVVRGDSAAYFCASSPMAGGDTGELFFGEGSRLTVL.

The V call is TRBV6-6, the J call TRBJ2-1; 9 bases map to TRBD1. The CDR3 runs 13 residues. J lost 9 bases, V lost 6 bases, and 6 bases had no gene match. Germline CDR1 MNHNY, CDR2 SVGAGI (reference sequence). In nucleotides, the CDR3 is TGTGCCAGCAGAAGGGGACAGGGCTCTGAGCAGTTCTTC. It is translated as CASRRGQGSEQFF.

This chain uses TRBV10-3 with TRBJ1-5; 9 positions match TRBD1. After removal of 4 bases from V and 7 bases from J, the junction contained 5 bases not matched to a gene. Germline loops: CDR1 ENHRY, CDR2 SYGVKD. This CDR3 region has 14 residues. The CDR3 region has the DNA TGTGCCATCAGTGCTGACAGGGGGACACAGCCCCAGCATTTT. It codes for CAISADRGTQPQHF.

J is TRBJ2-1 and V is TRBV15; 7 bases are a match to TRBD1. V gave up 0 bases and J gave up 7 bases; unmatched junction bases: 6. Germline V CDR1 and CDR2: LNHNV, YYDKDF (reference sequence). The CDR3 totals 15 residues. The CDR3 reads CATSRDPNRGNEQFF. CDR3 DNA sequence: TGTGCCACCAGCAGAGATCCAAACAGGGGAAATGAGCAGTTCTTC.

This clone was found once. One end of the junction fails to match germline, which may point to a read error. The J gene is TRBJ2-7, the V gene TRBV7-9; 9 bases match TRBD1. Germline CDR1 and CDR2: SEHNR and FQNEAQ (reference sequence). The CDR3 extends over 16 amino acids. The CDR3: CSSSIGSGTGLREQYF. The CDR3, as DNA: TGTTCCAGCAGCATCGGCTCCGGGACAGGGCTTCGGGAGCAGTACTTC. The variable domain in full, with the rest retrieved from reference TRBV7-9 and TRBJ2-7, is DTGVSQNPRHKITKRGQNVTFRCDPISEHNRLYWYRQTLGQGPEFLTYFQNEAQLEKSRLLSDRFSAERPKGSFSTLEIQRTEQGDSAMYLCSSSIGSGTGLREQYFGPGTRLTVT.

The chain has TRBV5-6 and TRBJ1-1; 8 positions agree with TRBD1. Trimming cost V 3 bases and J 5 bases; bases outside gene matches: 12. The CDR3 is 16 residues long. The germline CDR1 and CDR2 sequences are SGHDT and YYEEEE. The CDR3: CASSSDRGFRVTEAFF. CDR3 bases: TGTGCCAGCAGCTCTGACAGGGGTTTTCGTGTTACTGAAGCTTTCTTT. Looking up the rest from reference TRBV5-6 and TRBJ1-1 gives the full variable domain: DAGVTQSPTHLIKTRGQQVTLRCSPKSGHDTVSWYQQALGQGPQFIFQYYEEEERQRGNFPDRFSGHQFPNYSSELNVNALLLGDSALYLCASSSDRGFRVTEAFFGQGTRLTVV.

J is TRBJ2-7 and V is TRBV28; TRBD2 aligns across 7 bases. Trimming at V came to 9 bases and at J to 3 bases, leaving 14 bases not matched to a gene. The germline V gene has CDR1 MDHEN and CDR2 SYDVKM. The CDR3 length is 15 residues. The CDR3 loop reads CASKNMAGVGYEQYF. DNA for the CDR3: TGTGCCAGTAAGAATATGGCGGGAGTTGGCTACGAGCAGTACTTC.

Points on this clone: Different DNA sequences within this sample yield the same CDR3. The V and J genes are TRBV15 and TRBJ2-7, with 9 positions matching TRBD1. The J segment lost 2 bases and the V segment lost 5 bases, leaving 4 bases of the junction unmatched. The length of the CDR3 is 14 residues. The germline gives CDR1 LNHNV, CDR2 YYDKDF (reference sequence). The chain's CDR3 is CATSRDRAAYEQYF. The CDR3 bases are TGTGCCACCAGCCGGGACAGGGCAGCCTACGAGCAGTACTTC.

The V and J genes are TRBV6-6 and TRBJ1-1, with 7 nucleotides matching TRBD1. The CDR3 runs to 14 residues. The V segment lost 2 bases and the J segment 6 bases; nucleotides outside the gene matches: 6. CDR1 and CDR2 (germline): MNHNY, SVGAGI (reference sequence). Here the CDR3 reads CASSYDRVRPEAFF. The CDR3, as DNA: TGTGCCAGCAGTTACGACAGGGTGCGGCCTGAAGCTTTCTTT.

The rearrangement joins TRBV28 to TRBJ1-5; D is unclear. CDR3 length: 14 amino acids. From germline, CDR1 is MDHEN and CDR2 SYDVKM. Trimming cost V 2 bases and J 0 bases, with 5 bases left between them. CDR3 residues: CASSLGVSNQPQHF. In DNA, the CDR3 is TGTGCCAGCAGTTTAGGAGTTAGCAATCAGCCCCAGCATTTT. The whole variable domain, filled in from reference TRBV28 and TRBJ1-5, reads DVKVTQSSRYLVKRTGEKVFLECVQDMDHENMFWYRQDPGLGLRLIYFSYDVKMKEKGDIPEGYSVSREKKERFSLILESASTNQTSMYLCASSLGVSNQPQHFGDGTRLSIL.

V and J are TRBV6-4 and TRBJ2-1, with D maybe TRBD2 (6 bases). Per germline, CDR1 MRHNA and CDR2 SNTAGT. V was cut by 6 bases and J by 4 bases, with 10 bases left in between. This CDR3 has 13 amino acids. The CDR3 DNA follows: TGTGCCAGCAGGAGGGACTCATACAATGAGCAGTTCTTC. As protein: CASRRDSYNEQFF.

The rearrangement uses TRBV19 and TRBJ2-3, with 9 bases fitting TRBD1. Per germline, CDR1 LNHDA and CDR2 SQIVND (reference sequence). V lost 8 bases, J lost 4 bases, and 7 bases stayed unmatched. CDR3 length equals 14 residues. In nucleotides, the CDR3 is TGTGCCAGTCGAACAGGGGGCTTGCCAGATACGCAGTATTTT. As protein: CASRTGGLPDTQYF.

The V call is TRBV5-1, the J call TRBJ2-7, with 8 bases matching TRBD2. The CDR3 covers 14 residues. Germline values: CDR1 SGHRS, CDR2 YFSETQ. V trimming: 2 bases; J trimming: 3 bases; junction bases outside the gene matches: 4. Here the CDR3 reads CASSFREGVYEQYF. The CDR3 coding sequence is TGCGCCAGCAGCTTCCGGGAGGGGGTCTACGAGCAGTACTTC.

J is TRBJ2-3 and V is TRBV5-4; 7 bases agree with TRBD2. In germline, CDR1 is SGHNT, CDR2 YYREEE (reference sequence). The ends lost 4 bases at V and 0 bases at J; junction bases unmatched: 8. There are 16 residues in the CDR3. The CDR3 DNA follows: TGTGCCAGCAGCCTGGTCGGGGGGTTTAGCACAGATACGCAGTATTTT. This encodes CASSLVGGFSTDTQYF.

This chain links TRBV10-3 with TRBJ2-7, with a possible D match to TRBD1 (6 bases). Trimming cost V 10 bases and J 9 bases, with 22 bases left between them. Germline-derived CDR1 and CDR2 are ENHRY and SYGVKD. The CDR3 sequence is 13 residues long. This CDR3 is CATWTEHTLGQYF. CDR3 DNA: TGTGCCACCTGGACAGAACATACCTTGGGGCAGTACTTC.

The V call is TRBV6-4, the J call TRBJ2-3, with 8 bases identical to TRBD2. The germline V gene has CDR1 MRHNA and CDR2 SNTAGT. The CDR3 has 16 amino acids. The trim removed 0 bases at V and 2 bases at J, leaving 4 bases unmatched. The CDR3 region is CASSDSAGGHTDTQYF. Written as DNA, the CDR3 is TGTGCCAGCAGTGACTCGGCGGGAGGTCACACAGATACGCAGTATTTT.

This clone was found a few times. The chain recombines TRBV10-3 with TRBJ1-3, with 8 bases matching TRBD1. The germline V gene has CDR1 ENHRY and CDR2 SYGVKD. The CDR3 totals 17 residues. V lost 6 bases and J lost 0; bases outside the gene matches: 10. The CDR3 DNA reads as TGTGCCATCAGGCCAGGGACAGGCCTTGACTCTGGAAACACCATATATTTT. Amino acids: CAIRPGTGLDSGNTIYF.

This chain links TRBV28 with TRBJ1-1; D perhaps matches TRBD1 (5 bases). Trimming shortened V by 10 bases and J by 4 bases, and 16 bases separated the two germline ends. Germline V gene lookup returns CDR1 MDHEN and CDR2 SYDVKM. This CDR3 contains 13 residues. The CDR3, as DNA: TGTGCCACCTCTCCACCAGGGCGCACTGAAGCTTTCTTT. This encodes CATSPPGRTEAFF.

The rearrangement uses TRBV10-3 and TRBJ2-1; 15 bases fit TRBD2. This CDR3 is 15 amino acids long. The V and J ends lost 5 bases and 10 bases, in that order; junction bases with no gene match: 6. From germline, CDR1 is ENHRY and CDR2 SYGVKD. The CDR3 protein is CAISPPGLAGGEQFF. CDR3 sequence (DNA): TGTGCCATCAGTCCTCCGGGACTAGCGGGAGGAGAGCAGTTCTTC.